One T cell receptor beta chain is described in this entry. Authors' methods: Researchers report that nucleated cell counts were estimated from reference gene primer amplification. Profiling relied on immunoSEQ multiplex PCR, and the TCRdb table lists in-frame clones only, not all of them. That table furnishes V, J and clone size, whereas the DNA furnished D and trimming. The sample has about 170,000 clones, around four fifths seen once; the top ten hold 22%. The source of the sample is a study of blood T cell repertoires in COVID-19. The overall study: T cells, B-cell-depleted T cells, or PBMCs provided the cDNA or gDNA that served as material.

The CDR3 consists of 12 residues. Germline assignment: CDR1 SEHNR and CDR2 FQNEAQ (reference sequence). V was cut by 5 bases and J by 9 bases, with 11 bases left in between. Sequencing was carried out using peripheral blood. This sequence joins TRBV7-9 and TRBJ2-1; the D is unclear. This TCR was recovered from a woman older than 75 with acute or convalescent COVID-19. The CDR3 protein is CASSPQVGEQFF. The CDR3 bases are TGTGCCAGCAGCCCCCAGGTAGGTGAGCAGTTCTTC.